The 5 T cell receptor beta chains below were found in one sample sequenced in a study of shared clonotypes between healthy human individuals. Sequencing was performed with immunoSEQ multiplex PCR; in TCRdb, only in-frame clones are kept and a portion is missing. The repertoire holds 2,500,000 or so clones, with 90% to 95% as singletons. Input material: naive CD4+ T cells sorted from blood. This sample's subset: CD45RA+ positively selected. All receptors come from a man aged 18-30 years in good health.

Concerning this clone itself: This CDR3 is also generated by other DNA sequences in the sample. This chain joins TRBV5-1 and TRBJ2-2; D is unresolved. The V gene lost 5 bases and the J gene lost 0 bases, with 5 bases spanning the gap. Germline CDR1 reads SGHRS; CDR2 reads YFSETQ. The CDR3 is 13 amino acids. The CDR3 is CASSLPNTGELFF. The DNA of the CDR3 is TGCGCCAGCAGTCTTCCGAACACCGGGGAGCTGTTTTTT.

This clone was detected a few times. The chain recombines TRBV7-9 with TRBJ1-4; no definite D call. The germline gives CDR1 SEHNR, CDR2 FQNEAQ (reference sequence). This CDR3 has 14 amino acids. Trimming took off 2 bases at V and 8 bases at J, with 12 bases between the two ends. The CDR3, as DNA: TGTGCCAGCAGCTTAAGACTTGACGAAGAAAAACTGTTTTTT. Translated: CASSLRLDEEKLFF.

This clone was found once. The V and J genes are TRBV20-1 and TRBJ2-1; D uncertain. Germline CDR1 and CDR2: DFQATT and SNEGSKA (reference sequence). This CDR3 is 11 amino acids long. Deletions cut 3 bases from V and 8 bases from J, with 8 bases between. The CDR3 region is CSARVWYEQFF. The CDR3 nucleotides read TGCAGTGCTAGGGTGTGGTATGAGCAGTTCTTC.

This chain connects TRBV5-4 to TRBJ2-3; TRBD2 agrees at 11 bases. This CDR3 is built from 15 residues. The germline gives CDR1 SGHNT, CDR2 YYREEE (reference sequence). J lost 5 bases, V lost 4 bases, and 6 bases had no gene match. CDR3 region: CASSRSGGAGDTQYF. CDR3 coding DNA: TGTGCCAGCAGCCGTAGCGGGGGGGCAGGAGATACGCAGTATTTT.

The chain's CDR3 is CASSTDGLMNTEAFF. The DNA for the CDR3 is TGCGCCAGCAGCACCGACGGCCTCATGAACACTGAAGCTTTCTTT. The rearrangement links TRBV5-1 to TRBJ1-1; D gene uncertain. V lost 4 bases to trimming and J lost 0 bases, with 13 bases between them. This CDR3 comprises 15 residues. CDR1 and CDR2 (germline): SGHRS, YFSETQ.